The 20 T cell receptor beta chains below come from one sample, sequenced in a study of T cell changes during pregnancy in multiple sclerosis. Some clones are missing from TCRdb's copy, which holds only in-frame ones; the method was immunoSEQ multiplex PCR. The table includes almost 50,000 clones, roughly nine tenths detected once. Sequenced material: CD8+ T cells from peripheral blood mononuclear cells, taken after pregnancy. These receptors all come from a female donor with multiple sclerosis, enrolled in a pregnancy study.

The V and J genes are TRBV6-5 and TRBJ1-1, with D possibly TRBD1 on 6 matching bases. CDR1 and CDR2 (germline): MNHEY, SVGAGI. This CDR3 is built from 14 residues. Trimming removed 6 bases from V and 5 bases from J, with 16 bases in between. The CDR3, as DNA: TGTGCCAGCAGCACTACCTTCAGGGGTACTGAAGCTTTCTTT. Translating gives CASSTTFRGTEAFF.

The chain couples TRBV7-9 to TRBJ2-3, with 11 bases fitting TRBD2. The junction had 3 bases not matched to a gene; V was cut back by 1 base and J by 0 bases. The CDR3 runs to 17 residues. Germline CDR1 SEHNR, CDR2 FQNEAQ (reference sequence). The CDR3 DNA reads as TGTGCCAGCAGCTTAGGCACTAGCGGGGGTAGCACAGATACGCAGTATTTT. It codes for CASSLGTSGGSTDTQYF.

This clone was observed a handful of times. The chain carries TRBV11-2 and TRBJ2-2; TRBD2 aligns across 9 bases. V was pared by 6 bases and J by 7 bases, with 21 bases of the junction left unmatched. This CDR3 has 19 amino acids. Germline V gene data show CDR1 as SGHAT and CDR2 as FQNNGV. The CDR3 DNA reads TGTGCCAGCAGTCCCCGTGGGCGGGGGGGCCGGTTGGGAGTCGGGGAGCTGTTTTTT. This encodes CASSPRGRGGRLGVGELFF.

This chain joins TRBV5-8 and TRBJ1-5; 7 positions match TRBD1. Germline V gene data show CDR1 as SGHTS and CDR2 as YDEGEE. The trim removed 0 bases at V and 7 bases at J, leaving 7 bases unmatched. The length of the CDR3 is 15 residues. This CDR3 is CASSLGAAGGQPQHF. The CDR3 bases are TGTGCCAGCAGCTTGGGTGCGGCAGGGGGACAGCCCCAGCATTTT.

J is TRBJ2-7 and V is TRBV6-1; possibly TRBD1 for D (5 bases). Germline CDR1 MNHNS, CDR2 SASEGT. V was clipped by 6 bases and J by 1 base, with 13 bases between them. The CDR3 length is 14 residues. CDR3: CASRDTAGSYEQYF. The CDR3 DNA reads TGTGCCAGCAGGGACACGGCCGGGTCCTACGAGCAGTACTTC.

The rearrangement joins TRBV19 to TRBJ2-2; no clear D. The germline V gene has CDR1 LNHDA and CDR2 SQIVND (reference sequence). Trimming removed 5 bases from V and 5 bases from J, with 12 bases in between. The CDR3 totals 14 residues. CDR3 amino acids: CASSFAQTTGELFF. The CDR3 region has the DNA TGTGCCAGTAGTTTTGCCCAGACAACCGGGGAGCTGTTTTTT.

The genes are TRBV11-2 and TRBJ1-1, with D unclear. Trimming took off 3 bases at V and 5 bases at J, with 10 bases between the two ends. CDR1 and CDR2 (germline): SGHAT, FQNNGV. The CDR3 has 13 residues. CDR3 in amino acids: CASSFGSGTEAFF. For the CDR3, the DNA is TGTGCCAGCAGCTTTGGCTCGGGGACTGAAGCTTTCTTT.

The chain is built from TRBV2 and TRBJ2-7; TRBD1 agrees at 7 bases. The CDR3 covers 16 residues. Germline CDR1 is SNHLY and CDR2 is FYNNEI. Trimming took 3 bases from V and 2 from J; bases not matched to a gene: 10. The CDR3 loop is CASSDPRDRNPYEQYF. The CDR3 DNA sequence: TGTGCCAGCAGTGACCCCAGGGACAGAAATCCCTACGAGCAGTACTTC.

The CDR3 DNA reads as TGTGCCAGCAGTTACTCGAGTATTGGCTACGAGCAGTACTTC. This translates into CASSYSSIGYEQYF. The V and J genes are TRBV6-5 and TRBJ2-7; D remains ambiguous. In germline, CDR1 is MNHEY, CDR2 SVGAGI. The CDR3 extends over 14 amino acids. V lost 0 bases, J lost 3 bases, and 9 bases lay in between.

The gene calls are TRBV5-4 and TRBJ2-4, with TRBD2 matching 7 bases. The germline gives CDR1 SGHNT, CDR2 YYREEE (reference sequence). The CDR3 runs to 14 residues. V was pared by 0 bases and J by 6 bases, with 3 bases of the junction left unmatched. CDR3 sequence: CASSLGGEGNIQYF. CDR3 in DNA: TGTGCCAGCAGCTTGGGAGGGGAGGGAAACATTCAGTACTTC.

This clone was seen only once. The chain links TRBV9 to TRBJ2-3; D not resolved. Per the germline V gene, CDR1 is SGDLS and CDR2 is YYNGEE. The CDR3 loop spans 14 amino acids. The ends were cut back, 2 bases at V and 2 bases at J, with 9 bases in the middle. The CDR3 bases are TGTGCCAGCAGCGTTTCGGGTCACACAGATACGCAGTATTTT. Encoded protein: CASSVSGHTDTQYF. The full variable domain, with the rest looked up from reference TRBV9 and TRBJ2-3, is DSGVTQTPKHLITATGQRVTLRCSPRSGDLSVYWYQQSLDQGLQFLIQYYNGEERAKGNILERFSAQQFPDLHSELNLSSLELGDSALYFCASSVSGHTDTQYFGPGTRLTVL.

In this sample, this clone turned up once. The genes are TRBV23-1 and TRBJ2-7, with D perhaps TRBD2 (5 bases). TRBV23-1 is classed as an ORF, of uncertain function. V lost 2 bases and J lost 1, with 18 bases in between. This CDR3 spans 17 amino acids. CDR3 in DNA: TGCGCCAGCAGTCAAATCAGGAGGTGGGCCTCGTCCTACGAGCAGTACTTC. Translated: CASSQIRRWASSYEQYF.

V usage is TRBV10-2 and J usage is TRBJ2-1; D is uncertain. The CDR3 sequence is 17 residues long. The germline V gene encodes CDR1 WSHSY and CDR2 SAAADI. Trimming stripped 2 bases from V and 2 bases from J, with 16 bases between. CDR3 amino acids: CASSEAASSSPYNEQFF. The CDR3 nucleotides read TGCGCCAGCAGTGAGGCAGCTTCTAGTTCACCCTACAATGAGCAGTTCTTC.

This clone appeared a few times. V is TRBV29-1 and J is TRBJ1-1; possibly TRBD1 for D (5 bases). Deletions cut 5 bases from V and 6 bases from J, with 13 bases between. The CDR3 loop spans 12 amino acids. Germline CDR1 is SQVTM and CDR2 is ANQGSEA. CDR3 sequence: CSVFGRGAEAFF. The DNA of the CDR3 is TGCAGCGTTTTTGGGAGGGGAGCTGAAGCTTTCTTT.

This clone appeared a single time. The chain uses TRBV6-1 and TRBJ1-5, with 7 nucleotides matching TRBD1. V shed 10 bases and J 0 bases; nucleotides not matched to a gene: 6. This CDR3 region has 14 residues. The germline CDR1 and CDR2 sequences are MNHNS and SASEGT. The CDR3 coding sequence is TGTGCCACCGCTACAGGGGATAGCAATCAGCCCCAGCATTTT. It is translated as CATATGDSNQPQHF.

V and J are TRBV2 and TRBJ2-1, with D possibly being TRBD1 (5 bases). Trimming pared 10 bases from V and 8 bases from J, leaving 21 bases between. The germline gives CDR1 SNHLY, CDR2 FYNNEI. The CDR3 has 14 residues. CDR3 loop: CAMDTQQFFDEQFF. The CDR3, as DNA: TGTGCCATGGACACTCAACAATTTTTCGATGAGCAGTTCTTC.

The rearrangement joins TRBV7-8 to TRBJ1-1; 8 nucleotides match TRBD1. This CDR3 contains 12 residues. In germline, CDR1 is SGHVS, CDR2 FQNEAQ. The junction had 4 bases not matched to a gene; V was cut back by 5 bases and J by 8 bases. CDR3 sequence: CASSGTGDEAFF. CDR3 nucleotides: TGTGCCAGCAGCGGGACAGGAGACGAAGCTTTCTTT.

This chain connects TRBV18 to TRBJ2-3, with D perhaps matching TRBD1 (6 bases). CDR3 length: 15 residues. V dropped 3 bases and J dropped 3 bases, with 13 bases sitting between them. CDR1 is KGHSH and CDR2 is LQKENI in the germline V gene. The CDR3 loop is CASSPPGQRTDTQYF. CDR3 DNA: TGTGCCAGCTCACCTCCCGGACAGAGGACAGATACGCAGTATTTT.

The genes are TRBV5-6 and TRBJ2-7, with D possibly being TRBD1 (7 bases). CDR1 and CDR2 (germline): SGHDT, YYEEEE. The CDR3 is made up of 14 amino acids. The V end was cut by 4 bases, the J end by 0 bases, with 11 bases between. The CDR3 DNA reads TGTGCCAGCAGCCCGGGGGACAGCTCCTACGAGCAGTACTTC. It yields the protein CASSPGDSSYEQYF.

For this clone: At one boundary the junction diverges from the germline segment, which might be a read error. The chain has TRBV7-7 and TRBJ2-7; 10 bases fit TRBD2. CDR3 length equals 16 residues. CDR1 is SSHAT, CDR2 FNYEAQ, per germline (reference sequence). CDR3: CASSLEASGGGGEQYF. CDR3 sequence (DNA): TGTGCTAGCAGCTTAGAGGCTAGCGGGGGAGGCGGCGAGCAGTACTTC.